This TCR beta chain was sequenced in a study of T cell responses to AZD1222 COVID-19 vaccine. Only in-frame clones appear in the TCRdb table, and some are missing; sequencing was by immunoSEQ multiplex PCR. This table holds more than 75,000 clones, roughly 85% found once. With 2 bases removed from V and 4 bases from J, the gap between germline ends came to 27 bases. Germline values: CDR1 MRHNA, CDR2 SNTAGT. The CDR3 extends over 20 amino acids. The receptor was isolated from an adult who received the AZD1222 COVID-19 vaccine. Specimen: peripheral blood, collected 28 days after the second AZD1222 dose. The chain recombines TRBV6-4 with TRBJ2-1; possibly TRBD2 for D (6 bases). The CDR3 loop is CASSDPRESRWLSGYNEQFF. CDR3 DNA: TGTGCCAGCAGTGACCCCCGGGAGTCGAGGTGGCTGTCTGGGTACAATGAGCAGTTCTTC.